This T cell receptor beta chain derives from a study of blood T cell repertoires in COVID-19. Study in general: PBMCs, B-cell-depleted T cells, or T cells were the source of the cDNA or gDNA that made up the material.

Source study methods: Estimation of nucleated cell counts relied on the amplification of reference gene primers. Sequencing used immunoSEQ multiplex PCR; TCRdb keeps in-frame clones, though not all of them. V and J calls and clone size are those listed in that table; D and trimming were worked out from the DNA. The data hold a few hundred thousand clones, with roughly 84% observed a single time. In terms of age and location, participants ranged from about 18 to 89 years and lived in roughly 22 US areas. The recovered donors of Cohort 3 showed two negative PCRs, clearance, or symptom resolution. The CDR3 sequence is 14 residues long. Per germline, CDR1 SGHRS and CDR2 YFSETQ. V shed 4 bases and J 2 bases; nucleotides not matched to a gene: 3.

This receptor was identified in a man over 45 who had recovered from COVID-19. The chain is built from TRBV5-1 and TRBJ1-1; 9 positions match TRBD1. Source material: PBMCs or T cells enriched from blood (not recorded which). This CDR3 is CASSPDRGNTEAFF. The CDR3 bases are TGCGCCAGCAGCCCGGACAGGGGAAACACTGAAGCTTTCTTT.